This T cell receptor (beta chain) came from a study of molecular identifiers for immune sequencing clone quantification. Looking at the study overall: Replicate experiments divided RNA from about 19,000 or 110,000 naive CD8 cells into five parts and sequenced four.

TCRdb passed the PCR reads through MiXCR, listing each CDR3 protein once. This sample has about 630,000 distinct CDR3 sequences, with 25% found just once. This clonotype showed up many times. The clonotype was recovered from a human donor in good health. Some libraries in this study had Jurkat cell RNA spiked in. Sequenced sample: naive CD8+ T cells from blood, with Jurkat cell RNA spiked in. Subset noted: FACS-sorted CD8+CD4-CCR7+CD45RA+ naive T cells.

The chain's CDR3 is CASSSRFYEQYF. The CDR3 region has the DNA TGTGCCAGCAGTTCGAGGTTCTACGAGCAGTACTTC. The chain couples TRBV27 to TRBJ2-7, with D uncertain. Looked up from germline, CDR1 is MNHEY and CDR2 is SMNVEV (reference sequence). CDR3 length equals 12 residues. V gave up 4 bases and J gave up 3 bases, with 7 bases separating them.